Below, 13 T cell receptor beta chains from the same sample are listed, as sequenced in a study of CD8+CD57+ T cells in acquired aplastic anemia (dated by TCRdb to the late 2010s). Sequenced on an Illumina HiSeq 2000. TCR beta VDJ combination and CDR3 sequence profiling used genomic DNA as the template. TCRdb's own reprocessing of the public reads used fastp at Q25 and MiXCR and kept productive beta chains. Rows matching on CDR3 protein sequence are summarized as one entry with the most common DNA and genes. Recorded for this sample are fewer than 250,000 distinct CDR3 sequences; less than 70% of them occurred a single time. Of the sample, 16% falls within the top ten clones. Sequencing input: sorted CD4+, CD8+, or CD8+CD57+ T cells (not recorded which) from PBMCs. The receptors come from a human donor in good health, serving as a control.

V and J are TRBV19 and TRBJ2-6; tentative D call: TRBD1 (6 bases). The germline V gene encodes CDR1 LNHDA and CDR2 SQIVND (reference sequence). V dropped 6 bases and J dropped 0 bases, with 12 bases sitting between them. The CDR3 is made up of 16 amino acids. The DNA for the CDR3 is TGTGCCAGTAGGGACAGCCCCAGCTCTGGGGCCAACGTCCTGACTTTC. Protein: CASRDSPSSGANVLTF.

There are many counts of this clonotype. The chain recombines TRBV20-1 with TRBJ1-6; TRBD1 matches 7 bases. The CDR3 is made up of 12 amino acids. J gave up 8 bases and V 5 bases, and 3 bases lay outside the gene matches. The germline CDR1 and CDR2 sequences are DFQATT and SNEGSKA (reference sequence). In nucleotides, the CDR3 is TGCAGTGCTGTCGACAGGGATTCACCCCTCCACTTT. Translating gives CSAVDRDSPLHF.

This clonotype was observed many times. This rearrangement joins TRBV30 to TRBJ1-2; D is unclear. Trimming pared 0 bases from V and 5 bases from J, leaving 10 bases between. Germline V CDR1 and CDR2: GTSNPN, SVGIG (reference sequence). The length of the CDR3 is 13 residues. The CDR3 bases are TGTGCCTGGAGTGTAAAGGCGAATTATGGCTACACCTTC. Translation: CAWSVKANYGYTF.

This rearrangement joins TRBV29-1 to TRBJ2-5, with 12 bases matching TRBD1. There are 14 residues in the CDR3. The J segment lost 5 bases and the V segment lost 4 bases, leaving 5 bases of the junction unmatched. From germline, CDR1 is SQVTM and CDR2 ANQGSEA. CDR3: CSVGGQGAWETQYF. CDR3 sequence (DNA): TGCAGCGTTGGGGGACAGGGGGCGTGGGAGACCCAGTACTTC.

This clonotype was picked up one time. CDR3 in DNA: TGTGCCAGCAGCCAAGGGGACAGGGGAGTTGGAAAACTGTTTTTT. Translated: CASSQGDRGVGKLFF. The chain has TRBV3-1 and TRBJ1-4; 10 bases are shared with TRBD1. Trimming took 1 base from V and 10 from J; bases not matched to a gene: 6. The germline V gene has CDR1 LGHDT and CDR2 YNNKEL (reference sequence). The CDR3 extends over 15 amino acids.

This clonotype was recorded at least ten times. The rearrangement links TRBV19 to TRBJ2-7; D gene uncertain. V lost 2 bases and J 2 bases, leaving 19 bases between the germline ends. Germline V lookup: CDR1 LNHDA, CDR2 SQIVND (reference sequence). This CDR3 is built from 17 residues. In DNA form, the CDR3 reads TGTGCCAGTAGTATATCTTTGTCCTCTGTTGTGACCTACGAGCAGTACTTC. Translation gives CASSISLSSVVTYEQYF.

Of note for this clonotype: A junction boundary mismatches the germline segment, possibly from a read error. The chain joins TRBV2 to TRBJ2-1; a possible D gene is TRBD1 (6 bases). Germline-derived CDR1 and CDR2 are SNHLY and FYNNEI. CDR3 length equals 15 residues. The CDR3 region is CASSEGASPYSEQFF. The CDR3 region has the DNA TGTGCCAGCAGTGAGGGGGCAAGCCCTTACAGTGAGCAGTTCTTC.

The table lists this clonotype with many counts. The CDR3: CASTRGEGPSNSPLHF. CDR3 nucleotides: TGTGCCAGCACCCGAGGCGAGGGGCCGTCTAATTCACCCCTCCACTTT. The chain employs TRBV28 and TRBJ1-6; maybe TRBD1 (5 bases). Trimming left V 7 bases short and J 6 bases short, with 19 bases between. From germline, CDR1 is MDHEN and CDR2 SYDVKM. CDR3 size: 16 residues.

The J gene is TRBJ1-2, the V gene TRBV10-1; D may be TRBD1 (5 bases). With 4 bases removed from V and 9 bases from J, the gap between germline ends came to 21 bases. Germline loops: CDR1 WNHNN, CDR2 SYGVQD (reference sequence). The CDR3 runs 15 residues. The CDR3 spells CASSGEVAEGNSYTF. CDR3 nucleotides: TGCGCCAGCAGTGGCGAAGTGGCCGAGGGGAATAGCTACACCTTC.

This clonotype was seen repeatedly, ten times or more. The chain recombines TRBV10-3 with TRBJ1-1; D possibly corresponds to TRBD1 (6 bases). V gave up 7 bases and J gave up 1 base, with 10 bases separating them. CDR1 is ENHRY, CDR2 SYGVKD, per germline. There are 13 residues in the CDR3. This chain's CDR3 is CAINTGPNTEAFF. The CDR3 DNA is TGTGCCATCAATACAGGGCCGAACACTGAAGCTTTCTTT.

There are many counts of this clonotype. The CDR3 spells CASSESSRYGGELFF. CDR3 nucleotide sequence: TGCGCCAGCAGTGAGTCGTCAAGATACGGCGGGGAGCTGTTTTTT. The chain couples TRBV10-2 to TRBJ2-2; D gene ambiguous. Germline lookup yields CDR1 WSHSY and CDR2 SAAADI. CDR3 size: 15 residues. V gave up 0 bases and J gave up 7 bases, with 12 bases separating them.

The gene calls are TRBV20-1 and TRBJ1-2, with 9 bases identical to TRBD1. The CDR3 covers 13 residues. Looked up from germline, CDR1 is DFQATT and CDR2 is SNEGSKA (reference sequence). Trimming took 6 bases from V and 3 from J; bases not matched to a gene: 5. In DNA, the CDR3 is TGCAGTGCCAGGACAGGGGTCGACTATGGCTACACCTTC. Encoded protein: CSARTGVDYGYTF.

The table lists this clonotype with a count of one. This chain connects TRBV14 to TRBJ1-4, with TRBD1 as a possible D gene (6 bases). The germline CDR1 and CDR2 sequences are SGHDN and FVKESK. This CDR3 is 16 amino acids long. Trimming shortened V by 8 bases and J by 0 bases, and 16 bases separated the two germline ends. CDR3 amino acids: CASSPGTLATNEKLFF. DNA of the CDR3: TGTGCCAGCTCACCTGGGACACTTGCAACTAATGAAAAACTGTTTTTT. The whole variable domain, remainder taken from reference TRBV14 and TRBJ1-4, is EAGVTQFPSHSVIEKGQTVTLRCDPISGHDNLYWYRRVMGKEIKFLLHFVKESKQDESGMPNNRFLAERTGGTYSTLKVQPAELEDSGVYFCASSPGTLATNEKLFFGSGTQLSVL.